This passage covers 5 T cell receptor beta chains from one sample sequenced in a study of blood T cell repertoires in COVID-19. Only in-frame clones appear in the TCRdb table, and some are missing; sequencing was by immunoSEQ multiplex PCR. The table lists 90,000 to 130,000 clones, more than 75% of them singletons. The source material was peripheral blood. The origin of the receptors is a man in his forties with acute or convalescent COVID-19.

The J gene is TRBJ2-3, the V gene TRBV7-6; 13 bases map to TRBD2. J was trimmed by 0 bases and V by 5 bases; bases with no gene match: 8. The V gene's germline CDR1 is SGHVS and CDR2 FNYEAQ. The CDR3 length is 18 residues. The CDR3 nucleotides read TGTGCCAGCAGCAGTCGACTAGCGGGGGGCGTGAGCACAGATACGCAGTATTTT. As protein: CASSSRLAGGVSTDTQYF.

The rearrangement links TRBV14 to TRBJ2-1, with TRBD2 matching 7 bases. CDR3 length: 16 amino acids. Per the germline V gene, CDR1 is SGHDN and CDR2 is FVKESK. Trimming took 1 base from V and 4 from J; bases not matched to a gene: 7. The CDR3 loop is CASSQVERGRYNEQFF. Here the CDR3 DNA reads TGTGCCAGCAGCCAAGTGGAGCGGGGACGTTACAATGAGCAGTTCTTC.

This clone was found a few times. The chain joins TRBV19 to TRBJ1-1, with 8 bases identical to TRBD1. CDR1 and CDR2 (germline): LNHDA, SQIVND (reference sequence). V trimming: 7 bases; J trimming: 1 base; junction bases outside the gene matches: 8. There are 15 residues in the CDR3. CDR3 sequence: CASTINTGGNTEAFF. DNA for the CDR3: TGTGCCAGTACCATCAATACAGGGGGGAACACTGAAGCTTTCTTT.

The chain combines TRBV29-1 with TRBJ1-5, with 9 bases lining up with TRBD1. Germline V CDR1 and CDR2: SQVTM, ANQGSEA. CDR3 size: 13 residues. Losses at the gene ends were 7 bases for V and 6 bases for J; bases not matched to a gene: 7. DNA of the CDR3: TGCAGCGCGGGACAGGGAGTCGGTCAGCCCCAGCATTTT. Its protein product is CSAGQGVGQPQHF.

The V and J genes are TRBV6-6 and TRBJ1-1; TRBD1 matches 9 bases. Germline loops: CDR1 MNHNY, CDR2 SVGAGI (reference sequence). The CDR3 has 16 amino acids. V was pared by 5 bases and J by 5 bases, with 12 bases of the junction left unmatched. The CDR3 spells CASSTHLGQGPTEAFF. CDR3 nucleotide sequence: TGTGCCAGCAGTACCCATTTAGGACAGGGGCCGACTGAAGCTTTCTTT.